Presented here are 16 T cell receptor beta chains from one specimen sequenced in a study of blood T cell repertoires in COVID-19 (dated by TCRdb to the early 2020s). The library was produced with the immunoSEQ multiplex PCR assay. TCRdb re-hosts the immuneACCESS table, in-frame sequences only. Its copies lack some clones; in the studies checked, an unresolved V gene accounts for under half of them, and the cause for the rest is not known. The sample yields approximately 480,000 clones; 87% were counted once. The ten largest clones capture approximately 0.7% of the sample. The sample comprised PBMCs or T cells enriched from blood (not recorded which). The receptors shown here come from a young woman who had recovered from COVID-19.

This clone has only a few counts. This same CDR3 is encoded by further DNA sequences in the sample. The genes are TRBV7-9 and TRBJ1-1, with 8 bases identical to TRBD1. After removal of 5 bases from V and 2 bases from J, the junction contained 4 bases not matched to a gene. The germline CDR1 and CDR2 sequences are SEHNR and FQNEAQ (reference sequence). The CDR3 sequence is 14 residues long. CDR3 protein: CASSLTGGNTEAFF. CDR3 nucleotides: TGTGCCAGCAGCCTCACAGGGGGAAACACTGAAGCTTTCTTT.

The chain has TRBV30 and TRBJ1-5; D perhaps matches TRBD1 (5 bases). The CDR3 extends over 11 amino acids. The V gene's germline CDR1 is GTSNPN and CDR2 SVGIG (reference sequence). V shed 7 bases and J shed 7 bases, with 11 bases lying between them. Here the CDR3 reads CASRGGQPQHF. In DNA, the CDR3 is TGTGCCTCCCGGGGGGGACAGCCCCAGCATTTT.

The CDR3 here is CATSRDGAGDGYTF. The CDR3 DNA follows: TGTGCCACCAGCAGAGATGGGGCAGGGGATGGCTACACCTTC. The rearrangement joins TRBV15 to TRBJ1-2; D is perhaps TRBD1 (6 bases). The CDR3 has 14 amino acids. V gave up 0 bases and J gave up 6 bases, with 11 bases separating them. Germline CDR1 LNHNV, CDR2 YYDKDF (reference sequence).

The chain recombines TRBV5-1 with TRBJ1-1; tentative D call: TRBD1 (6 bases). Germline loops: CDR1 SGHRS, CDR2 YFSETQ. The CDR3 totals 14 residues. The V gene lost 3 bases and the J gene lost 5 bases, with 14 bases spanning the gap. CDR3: CASSYLQGGTEAFF. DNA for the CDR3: TGCGCCAGCAGCTATCTACAGGGAGGGACTGAAGCTTTCTTT.

The CDR3 loop reads CASRGLAGAHGYGYTF. The CDR3 DNA reads TGTGCCAGCAGGGGACTGGCGGGGGCGCATGGCTATGGCTACACCTTC. V is TRBV11-2 and J is TRBJ1-2; weak D call: TRBD1 (6 bases). CDR1 and CDR2 from the germline V gene are SGHAT and FQNNGV. CDR3 length: 16 amino acids. Trimming left V 6 bases short and J 4 bases short, with 21 bases between.

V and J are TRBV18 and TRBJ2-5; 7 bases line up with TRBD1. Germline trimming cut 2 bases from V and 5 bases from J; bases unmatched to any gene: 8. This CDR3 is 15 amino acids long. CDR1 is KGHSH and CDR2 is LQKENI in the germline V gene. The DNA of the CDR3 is TGTGCCAGCTCACCAAACAGGGGCTTAGGGGAGACCCAGTACTTC. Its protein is CASSPNRGLGETQYF.

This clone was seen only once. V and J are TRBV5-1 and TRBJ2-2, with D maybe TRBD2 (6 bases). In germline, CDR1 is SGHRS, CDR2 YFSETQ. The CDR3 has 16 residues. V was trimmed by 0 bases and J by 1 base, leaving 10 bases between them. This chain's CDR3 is CASSLAAGGNTGELFF. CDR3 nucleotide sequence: TGCGCCAGCAGCTTGGCCGCCGGGGGGAACACCGGGGAGCTGTTTTTT. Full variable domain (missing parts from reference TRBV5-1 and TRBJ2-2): KAGVTQTPRYLIKTRGQQVTLSCSPISGHRSVSWYQQTPGQGLQFLFEYFSETQRNKGNFPGRFSGRQFSNSRSEMNVSTLELGDSALYLCASSLAAGGNTGELFFGEGSRLTVL.

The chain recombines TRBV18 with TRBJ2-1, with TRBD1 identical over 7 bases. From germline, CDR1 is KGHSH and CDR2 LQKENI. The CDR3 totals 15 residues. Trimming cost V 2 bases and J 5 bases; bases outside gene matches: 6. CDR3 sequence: CASSPRQGTDNEQFF. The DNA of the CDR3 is TGTGCCAGCTCACCAAGACAGGGAACGGACAATGAGCAGTTCTTC.

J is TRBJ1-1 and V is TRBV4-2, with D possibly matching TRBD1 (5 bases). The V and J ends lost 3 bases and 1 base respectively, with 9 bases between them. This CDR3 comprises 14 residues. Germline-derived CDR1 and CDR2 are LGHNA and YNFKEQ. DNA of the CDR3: TGTGCCAGCAGCCAGATTGACAGGAACACTGAAGCTTTCTTT. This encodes CASSQIDRNTEAFF.

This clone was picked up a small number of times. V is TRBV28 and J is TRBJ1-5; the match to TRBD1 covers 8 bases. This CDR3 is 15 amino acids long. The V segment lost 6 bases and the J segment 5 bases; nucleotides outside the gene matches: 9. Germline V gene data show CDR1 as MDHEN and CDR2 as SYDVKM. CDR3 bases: TGTGCCAGCAGCTGGGATCAGGGGGCCCATCAGCCCCAGCATTTT. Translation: CASSWDQGAHQPQHF.

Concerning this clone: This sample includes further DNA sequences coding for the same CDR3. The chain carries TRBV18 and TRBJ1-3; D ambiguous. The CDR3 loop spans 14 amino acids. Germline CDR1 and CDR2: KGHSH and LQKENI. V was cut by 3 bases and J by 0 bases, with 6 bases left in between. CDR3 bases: TGTGCCAGCTCACCCGGGAGCTCTGGAAACACCATATATTTT. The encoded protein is CASSPGSSGNTIYF.

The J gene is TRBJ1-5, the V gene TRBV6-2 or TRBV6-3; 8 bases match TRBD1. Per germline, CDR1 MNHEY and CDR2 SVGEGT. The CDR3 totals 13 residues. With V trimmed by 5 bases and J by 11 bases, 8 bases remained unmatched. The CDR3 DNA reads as TGTGCCAGCAGTCCGGACAGGGAGGTAGCCCAGCATTTT. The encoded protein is CASSPDREVAQHF.

The CDR3 is CASSSGTINEQFF. The DNA for the CDR3 is TGTGCCAGCAGCTCCGGGACTATCAATGAGCAGTTCTTC. The V gene is TRBV7-2, the J gene TRBJ2-1, with 7 bases that match TRBD2. V lost 4 bases, J lost 6 bases, and 3 bases stayed unmatched. CDR3 length: 13 residues. Per the germline V gene, CDR1 is SGHTA and CDR2 is FQGNSA.

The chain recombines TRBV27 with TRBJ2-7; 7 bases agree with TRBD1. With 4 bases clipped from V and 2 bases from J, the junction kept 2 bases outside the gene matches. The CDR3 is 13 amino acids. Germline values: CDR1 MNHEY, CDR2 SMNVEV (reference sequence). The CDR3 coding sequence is TGTGCCAGCAGTTGGGGACAGCCCTACGAGCAGTACTTC. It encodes CASSWGQPYEQYF.

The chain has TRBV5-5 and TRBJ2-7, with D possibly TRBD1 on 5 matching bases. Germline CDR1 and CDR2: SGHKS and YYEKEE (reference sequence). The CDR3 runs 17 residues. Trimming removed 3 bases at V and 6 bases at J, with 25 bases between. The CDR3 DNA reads TGTGCCAGCAGCTGGGGCTTTCTGGGTGCGGCTCCTGCCGAGCAGTACTTC. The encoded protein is CASSWGFLGAAPAEQYF.

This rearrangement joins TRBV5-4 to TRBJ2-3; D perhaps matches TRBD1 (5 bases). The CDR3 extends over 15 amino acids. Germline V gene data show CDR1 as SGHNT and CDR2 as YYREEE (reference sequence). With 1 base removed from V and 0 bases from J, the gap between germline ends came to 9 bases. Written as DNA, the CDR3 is TGTGCCAGCAGCTTGCCCCAGGGAAGCACAGATACGCAGTATTTT. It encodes CASSLPQGSTDTQYF.